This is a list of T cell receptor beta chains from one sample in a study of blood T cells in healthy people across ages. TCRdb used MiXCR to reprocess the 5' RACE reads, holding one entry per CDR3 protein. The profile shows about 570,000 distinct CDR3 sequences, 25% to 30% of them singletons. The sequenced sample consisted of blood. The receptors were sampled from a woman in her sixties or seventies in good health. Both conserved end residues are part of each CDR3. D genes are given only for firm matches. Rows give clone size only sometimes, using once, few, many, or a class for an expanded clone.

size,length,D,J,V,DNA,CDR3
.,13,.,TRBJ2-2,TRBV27,TGTGCCAGCAGTTTAAAGTTCTACGGGGAGCTGTTTTTT,CASSLKFYGELFF
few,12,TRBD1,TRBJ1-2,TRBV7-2,TGTGCCAGCAGCTCTCCACAGGGGACTTGCAGGTTC,CASSSPQGTCRF
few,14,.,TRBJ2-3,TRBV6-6,TGTGCCAGCAGTTACTCTGAGAGCGCAGATACGCAGTATTTT,CASSYSESADTQYF
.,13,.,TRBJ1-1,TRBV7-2,TGTGCCAGCTCCCGGGGGTGGGACGCTGAAGCTTTCTTT,CASSRGWDAEAFF
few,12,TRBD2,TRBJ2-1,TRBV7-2,TGTGCCAGCAGCTTTAGCGGGGCCCAGCAGTTCTTC,CASSFSGAQQFF
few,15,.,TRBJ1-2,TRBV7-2,TGTGCCAGCAGCTTAAACTCTGGGGGCGACTATGGCTACACCTTC,CASSLNSGGDYGYTF
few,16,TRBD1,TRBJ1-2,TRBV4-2,TGTGCCAGCAGCCGGAACTACAGGGGGCTGGGCTATGGCTACACCTTC,CASSRNYRGLGYGYTF
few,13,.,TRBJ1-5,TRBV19,TGTGCCAGTAGTCCTGGTTGGTCTCAGCCCCAGCATTTT,CASSPGWSQPQHF
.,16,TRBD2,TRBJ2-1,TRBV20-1,TGCAGTGCTAGAGACGACAGCGGGAGAGTCTACAATGAGCAGTTCTTC,CSARDDSGRVYNEQFF
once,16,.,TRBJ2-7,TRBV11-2,TGTGCCAGCAGCTTACGTCTGGAGGGGAGCTCCTACGAGCAGTACTTC,CASSLRLEGSSYEQYF
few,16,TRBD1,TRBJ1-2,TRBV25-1,TGTGCCAGCAGTGAATTGAGGGGGCCAGCTAACTATGGCTACACCTTC,CASSELRGPANYGYTF
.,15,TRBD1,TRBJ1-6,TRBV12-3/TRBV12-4,TGTGCCAGCAGTTCAAGGACAGGGGAAGGTTCACCCCTCCACTTT,CASSSRTGEGSPLHF
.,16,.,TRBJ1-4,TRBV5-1,TGCGCCAGCAGCTACCTAGGACAGACTATTAGTGAAAAACTGTTTTTT,CASSYLGQTISEKLFF
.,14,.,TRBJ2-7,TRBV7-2,TGTGCCAGCAGCTTACCAGGGCATTCCTACGAGCAGTACTTC,CASSLPGHSYEQYF
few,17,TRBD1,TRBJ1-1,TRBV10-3,TGTGCCATCAGTGAGTACTCGGGACAGGTCACGGGCACTGAAGCTTTCTTT,CAISEYSGQVTGTEAFF
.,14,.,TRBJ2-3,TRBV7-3,TGTGCCAGCAGCCCAACACCGGGACCTGATACGCAGTATTTT,CASSPTPGPDTQYF
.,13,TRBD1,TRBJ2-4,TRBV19,TGTGCCAGTAGTACGGGACAGACAAACATTCAGTACTTC,CASSTGQTNIQYF
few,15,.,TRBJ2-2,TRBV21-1,TGTGCCGTGGGGGAGGGCCCCGTTTCGACCGGGGAGCTGTTTTTT,CAVGEGPVSTGELFF
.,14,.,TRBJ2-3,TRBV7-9,TGTGCCAGCAGGAATTGGGGGGGGCCAGATACGCAGTATTTT,CASRNWGGPDTQYF
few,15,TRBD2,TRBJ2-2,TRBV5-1,TGCGCCAGCAGCCCCGTAGCGGGGAACACCGGGGAGCTGTTTTTT,CASSPVAGNTGELFF
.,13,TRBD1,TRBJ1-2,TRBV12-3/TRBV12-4,TGTGCCAGCAGTTTCGGGACAGGGAATGGCTACACCTTC,CASSFGTGNGYTF
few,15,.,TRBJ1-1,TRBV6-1,TGTGCCGGCAGTGAACGGACGGACATGAACACTGAAGCTTTCTTT,CAGSERTDMNTEAFF
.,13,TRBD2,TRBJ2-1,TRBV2,TGTGCCAGCAGTGATGAAGCGGGGGGCCTGAAGTTCTTC,CASSDEAGGLKFF
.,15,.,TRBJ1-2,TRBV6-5,TGTGCCAGCAGTAAATTCGGTAACAACATCTATGGCTACACCTTC,CASSKFGNNIYGYTF
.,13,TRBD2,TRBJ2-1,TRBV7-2,TGTGCCAGCAGACCCGGGGGGGCCTTTGAGCAGTTCTTC,CASRPGGAFEQFF
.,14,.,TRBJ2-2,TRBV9,TGTGATAGCAGCGTAGACGGTTACACCGGGGAGCTGTTTTTT,CDSSVDGYTGELFF
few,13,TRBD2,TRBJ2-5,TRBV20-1,TGCAGTGCTCTTCTAGCGGGGGGAGAGACCCAGTACTTC,CSALLAGGETQYF
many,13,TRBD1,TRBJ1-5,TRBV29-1,TGCAGCTCCGGGACAGGGGGCGATCAGCCCCAGCATTTT,CSSGTGGDQPQHF
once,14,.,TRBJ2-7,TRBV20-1,TGCAGTGCGTTCCTGCCAGACAGGATCTACGAGCAGTACTTC,CSAFLPDRIYEQYF
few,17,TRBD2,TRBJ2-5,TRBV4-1,TGCGCCAGCAGCTTACGACTAGCGGGGGCGAACCAAGAGACCCAGTACTTC,CASSLRLAGANQETQYF
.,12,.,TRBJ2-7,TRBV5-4,TGTGCCAGCAGCTCTATCAAGGACGAGCAGTACTTC,CASSSIKDEQYF
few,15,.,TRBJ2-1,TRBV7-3,TGTGCCAGCAGCTTAACAGCTGGACTGGGTAATGAGCAGTTCTTC,CASSLTAGLGNEQFF
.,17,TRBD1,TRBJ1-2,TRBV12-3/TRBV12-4,TGTGCCAGCAGTCATCGACTAGGGACAGGGGCTAACTATGGCTACACCTTC,CASSHRLGTGANYGYTF
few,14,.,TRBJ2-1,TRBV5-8,TGTGCCAGCACCTCCCCGGGCATTTACAATGGGCAGTTCTTC,CASTSPGIYNGQFF
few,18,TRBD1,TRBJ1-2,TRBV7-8,TGTGCCAGCAGCCATACAGTCCTCCGGGACAGGGGGCTTGATGGCTACACCTTC,CASSHTVLRDRGLDGYTF
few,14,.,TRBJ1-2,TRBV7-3,TGTGCCAGCAGCGAAGACCAGGGGTACTATGGCTACACCTTC,CASSEDQGYYGYTF
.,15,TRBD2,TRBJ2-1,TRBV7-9,TGTGCCAGCAGCAATCTAGCGGACTATTACAATGAGCAGTTCTTC,CASSNLADYYNEQFF
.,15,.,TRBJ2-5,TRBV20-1,TGCAGCGCTAGTTCCCTAACTAGGGGCGGAGAGACCCAGTACTTC,CSASSLTRGGETQYF
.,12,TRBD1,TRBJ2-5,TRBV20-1,TGCAGTGCGGAAGACAGGGGAGAGACCCAGTACTTC,CSAEDRGETQYF
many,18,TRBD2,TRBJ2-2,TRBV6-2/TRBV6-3,TGTGCCAGCAGTTACTCGACTAGCGGGGGGGCCGACACCGGGGAGCTGTTTTTT,CASSYSTSGGADTGELFF
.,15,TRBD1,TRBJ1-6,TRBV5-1,TGCGCCAGCAGCTTAATCACAGGGGCAGGTTCACCCCTCCACTTT,CASSLITGAGSPLHF
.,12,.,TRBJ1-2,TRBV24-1,TGTGCCACCAGTGTGGGAGGCCGTGGCTACACCTTC,CATSVGGRGYTF
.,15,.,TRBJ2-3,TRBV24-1,TGTGCCACCAGTGATCTAACGGTTAGCACAGATACGCAGTATTTT,CATSDLTVSTDTQYF
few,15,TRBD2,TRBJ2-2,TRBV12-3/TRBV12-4,TGTGCCAGCAGTTTACTAGCGGGGGCTTCCGGGGAGCTGTTTTTT,CASSLLAGASGELFF
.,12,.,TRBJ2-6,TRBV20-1,TGCAGTGTCCGCTCTTGGGCCAACGTCCTGACTTTC,CSVRSWANVLTF
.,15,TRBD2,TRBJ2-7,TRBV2,TGTGCCAGCATATTAGCGGGGGGGTCCTTCTACGAGCAGTACTTC,CASILAGGSFYEQYF
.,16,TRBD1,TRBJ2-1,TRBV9,TGTGCCAGCAGCGCGACCGGGACAGGGGGCGTCAATGAGCAGTTCTTC,CASSATGTGGVNEQFF
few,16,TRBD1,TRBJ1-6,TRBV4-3,TGCGCCAGCAGCCAAGATCCGCAGGGGGCTAATTCACCCCTCCACTTT,CASSQDPQGANSPLHF
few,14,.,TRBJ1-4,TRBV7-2,TGTGCCAGCAGCTTAGTCCCGGGTTCGGGAAAACTGTTTTTT,CASSLVPGSGKLFF
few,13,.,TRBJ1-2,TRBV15,TGTGCCACCAGCAGAGAAGGCATCAAGGGCTACACCTTC,CATSREGIKGYTF
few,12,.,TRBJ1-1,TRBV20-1,TGCAGTGCTAGAGATCCTCCAGGAGGAGCTTTCTTT,CSARDPPGGAFF
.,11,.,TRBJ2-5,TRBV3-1,TGTGCCAGCAGCCAAGTCGGGGACCAGTACTTC,CASSQVGDQYF
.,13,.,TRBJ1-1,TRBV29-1,TGCAGCGTTGCGCTCGGGGTAAACACTGAAGCTTTCTTT,CSVALGVNTEAFF
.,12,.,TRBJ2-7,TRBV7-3,TGTGCCAGCAGCTCCTCCCAGGGCGAGCAGTACTTC,CASSSSQGEQYF
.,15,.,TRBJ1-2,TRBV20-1,TGCAGTGCTGTACTATCAGGGGTGAATAACTATGGCTACACCTTC,CSAVLSGVNNYGYTF
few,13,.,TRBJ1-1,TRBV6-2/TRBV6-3,TGTGCCAGCGGGGACCCGATGAACACTGAAGCTTTCTTT,CASGDPMNTEAFF
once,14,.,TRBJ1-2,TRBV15,TGTGCCACCAGCAGAATTAGACAGGACTATGGCTACACCTTC,CATSRIRQDYGYTF